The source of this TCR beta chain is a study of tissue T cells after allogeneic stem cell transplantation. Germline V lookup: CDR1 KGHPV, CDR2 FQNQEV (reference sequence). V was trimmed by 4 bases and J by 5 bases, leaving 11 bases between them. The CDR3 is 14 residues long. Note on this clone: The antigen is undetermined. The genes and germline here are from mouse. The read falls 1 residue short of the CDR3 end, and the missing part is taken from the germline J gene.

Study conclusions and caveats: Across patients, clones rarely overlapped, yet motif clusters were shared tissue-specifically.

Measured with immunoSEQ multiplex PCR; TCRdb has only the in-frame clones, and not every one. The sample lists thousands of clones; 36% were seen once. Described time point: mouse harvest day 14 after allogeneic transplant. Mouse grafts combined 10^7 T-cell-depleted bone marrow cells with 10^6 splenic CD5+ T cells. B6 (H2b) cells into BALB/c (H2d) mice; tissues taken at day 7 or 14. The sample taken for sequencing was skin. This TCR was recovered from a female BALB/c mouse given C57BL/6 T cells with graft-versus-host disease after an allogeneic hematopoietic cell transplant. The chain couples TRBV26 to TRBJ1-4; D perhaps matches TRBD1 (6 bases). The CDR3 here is CASSRGTINERLFF. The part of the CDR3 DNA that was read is TGTGCCAGCAGTCGGGGGACAATAAACGAAAGATTATTT.